These 23 T cell receptor beta chains were all obtained from the same sample, sequenced in a study of T cell repertoires in cytomegalovirus infection. A single record per CDR3 protein comes from TCRdb applying MiXCR to the reads. The sample includes roughly 320,000 distinct CDR3 sequences, roughly 9.5% seen only once; the top ten take 4.3%. The sample was PBMCs. These receptor sequences come from a human donor in good health (CMV status not recorded). Some clones in this sample may be carry-over from other donors' samples.

This clonotype has a count of ten or more. This rearrangement joins TRBV7-2 to TRBJ2-7; 12 nucleotides match TRBD2. The CDR3 loop spans 15 amino acids. Unmatched junction bases numbered 6, after V lost 4 bases and J lost 5 bases. Germline V CDR1 and CDR2: SGHTA, FQGNSA. This chain's CDR3 is CASSYRLAGDNEQYF. The CDR3 DNA reads TGTGCCAGCAGCTACAGACTAGCGGGGGATAACGAGCAGTACTTC.

This clonotype was seen ten or more times. This rearrangement joins TRBV7-2 to TRBJ1-5; D call uncertain. CDR3 length: 13 residues. V lost 2 bases and J 2 bases, leaving 4 bases between the germline ends. Germline V gene data show CDR1 as SGHTA and CDR2 as FQGNSA. The CDR3 is CASSLPGNQPQHF. The CDR3 DNA is TGTGCCAGCAGCTTACCCGGCAATCAGCCCCAGCATTTT.

The chain has TRBV6-6 and TRBJ2-7; TRBD2 aligns across 8 bases. This CDR3 has 19 amino acids. CDR1 is MNHNY, CDR2 SVGAGI, per germline (reference sequence). With V trimmed by 0 bases and J by 1 base, 14 bases remained unmatched. CDR3 DNA: TGTGCCAGCAGTTACTCATCTAGGGTCGGGAGGGCCCAGTCCTACGAGCAGTACTTC. Encoded protein: CASSYSSRVGRAQSYEQYF.

This clonotype has ten or more counts. The chain is built from TRBV6-1 and TRBJ2-7; 9 bases match TRBD1. The germline V gene encodes CDR1 MNHNS and CDR2 SASEGT. V shed 6 bases, J shed 3 bases, and the junction held 6 bases outside the gene matches. The CDR3 is made up of 14 amino acids. The CDR3 DNA reads TGTGCCAGCAGGATGGGACAGGGCGACTACGAGCAGTACTTC. It specifies CASRMGQGDYEQYF.

This clonotype was detected ten times or more. The chain carries TRBV28 and TRBJ2-5; TRBD2 agrees at 15 bases. The CDR3 has 18 residues. Germline-derived CDR1 and CDR2 are MDHEN and SYDVKM. Trimming cost V 1 base and J 5 bases; bases outside gene matches: 8. Written as DNA, the CDR3 is TGTGCCAGCAGTTTATACGGACTAGCGGGAGGGCCAGGGGAGACCCAGTACTTC. Amino acid sequence: CASSLYGLAGGPGETQYF.

As DNA, the CDR3 is TGCAGCGTTCGACCGACACATGGAAAGGTGGATACGCAGTATTTT. It encodes CSVRPTHGKVDTQYF. The V and J genes are TRBV29-1 and TRBJ2-3; D uncertain. The CDR3 covers 15 residues. Germline lookup yields CDR1 SQVTM and CDR2 ANQGSEA. V lost 5 bases and J 6 bases, leaving 21 bases between the germline ends.

This clonotype was detected many times. The chain uses TRBV7-9 and TRBJ1-1, with TRBD1 matching over 9 bases. The CDR3 is made up of 16 amino acids. V trimming: 5 bases; J trimming: 1 base; junction bases outside the gene matches: 8. Germline V gene sequence: CDR1 SEHNR, CDR2 FQNEAQ (reference sequence). The CDR3 reads CASSKTGTGKNTEAFF. As DNA, the CDR3 is TGTGCCAGCAGCAAAACCGGGACAGGGAAGAACACTGAAGCTTTCTTT.

The chain recombines TRBV14 with TRBJ2-1; 7 bases map to TRBD1. J lost 4 bases, V lost 2 bases, and 8 bases had no gene match. The CDR3 extends over 16 amino acids. Germline CDR1 and CDR2: SGHDN and FVKESK. Here the CDR3 DNA reads TGTGCCAGCAGCCAAAAGTTGGGACAGCTTTACAATGAGCAGTTCTTC. This encodes CASSQKLGQLYNEQFF.

This chain uses TRBV5-6 with TRBJ2-1, with 9 bases aligning to TRBD2. This CDR3 has 15 amino acids. The trim removed 5 bases at V and 2 bases at J, leaving 5 bases unmatched. Germline V CDR1 and CDR2: SGHDT, YYEEEE. The CDR3 protein is CASRELAGPYNEQFF. The CDR3 bases are TGTGCCAGCAGAGAACTAGCGGGTCCCTACAATGAGCAGTTCTTC.

This clonotype came up a few times. The V and J genes are TRBV7-9 and TRBJ2-7; D is undetermined. CDR3 length: 11 residues. The ends were cut back, 4 bases at V and 5 bases at J, with 6 bases in the middle. Germline assignment: CDR1 SEHNR and CDR2 FQNEAQ (reference sequence). The CDR3 nucleotides are TGTGCCAGCAGCTGGATACACGAGCAGTACTTC. It is translated as CASSWIHEQYF.

This clonotype came up many times. The chain has TRBV7-2 and TRBJ1-5; the D is unclear. Germline V gene sequence: CDR1 SGHTA, CDR2 FQGNSA. V dropped 6 bases and J dropped 1 base, with 13 bases sitting between them. CDR3 size: 15 residues. The CDR3, as DNA: TGTGCCAGCAGTCAAGTAAAGGGCAGCAATCAGCCCCAGCATTTT. This codes for CASSQVKGSNQPQHF.

This chain joins TRBV19 and TRBJ1-1, with 7 bases lining up with TRBD1. The CDR3 length is 15 residues. Germline V CDR1 and CDR2: LNHDA, SQIVND (reference sequence). Trimming cost V 4 bases and J 3 bases; bases outside gene matches: 8. The CDR3, as DNA: TGTGCCAGTAGTAAATACAGGGGTGGAGACACTGAAGCTTTCTTT. Translating it yields CASSKYRGGDTEAFF. Full variable domain (rest looked up from reference TRBV19 and TRBJ1-1): DGGITQSPKYLFRKEGQNVTLSCEQNLNHDAMYWYRQDPGQGLRLIYYSQIVNDFQKGDIAEGYSVSREKKESFPLTVTSAQKNPTAFYLCASSKYRGGDTEAFFGQGTRLTVV.

This clonotype has only a few counts. The chain combines TRBV13 with TRBJ1-2; no clear D gene. V was pared by 5 bases and J by 2 bases, with 12 bases between. There are 14 residues in the CDR3. Germline values: CDR1 PRHDT, CDR2 FYEKMQ (reference sequence). In DNA form, the CDR3 reads TGTGCCAGCAGCCTACAGAACCTAAACTATGGCTACACCTTC. This encodes CASSLQNLNYGYTF. The full variable domain, its missing parts supplied by reference TRBV13 and TRBJ1-2, is AAGVIQSPRHLIKEKRETATLKCYPIPRHDTVYWYQQGPGQDPQFLISFYEKMQSDKGSIPDRFSAQQFSDYHSELNMSSLELGDSALYFCASSLQNLNYGYTFGSGTRLTVV.

The rearrangement links TRBV6-5 to TRBJ2-7, with D perhaps assigned TRBD1 or TRBD2 (5 bases each). The germline gives CDR1 MNHEY, CDR2 SVGAGI. V was cut by 7 bases and J by 1 base, with 14 bases left in between. The CDR3 is 14 residues long. This CDR3 is CASITPGPSYEQYF. The CDR3, as DNA: TGTGCCAGCATCACTCCGGGACCATCCTACGAGCAGTACTTC.

V and J are TRBV10-3 and TRBJ1-1, with D possibly TRBD1 on 6 matching bases. V lost 7 bases to trimming and J lost 3 bases, with 15 bases between them. CDR3 length equals 14 residues. Germline CDR1 is ENHRY and CDR2 is SYGVKD. The CDR3 here is CAITVSGVDTEAFF. The CDR3 DNA sequence: TGTGCCATCACCGTTTCAGGGGTAGACACTGAAGCTTTCTTT.

The rearrangement links TRBV28 to TRBJ2-7; a possible D gene is TRBD1 (5 bases). The CDR3 loop spans 14 amino acids. Germline V gene sequence: CDR1 MDHEN, CDR2 SYDVKM. The V end was cut by 4 bases, the J end by 3 bases, with 13 bases between. The CDR3 coding sequence is TGTGCCAGCAGTTCAATGGGGCCCCTCTACGAGCAGTACTTC. It is translated as CASSSMGPLYEQYF.

This clonotype was recorded at least ten times. The CDR3 protein is CASSSDNEKLFF. The CDR3, as DNA: TGTGCCAGCAGCTCCGATAATGAAAAACTGTTTTTT. The chain carries TRBV12-3 or TRBV12-4 and TRBJ1-4; no definite D call. The CDR3 is made up of 12 amino acids. Deletions cut 6 bases from V and 4 bases from J, with 6 bases between.

The chain employs TRBV18 and TRBJ1-5; D call uncertain. CDR1 and CDR2 (germline): KGHSH, LQKENI. V was cut by 0 bases and J by 6 bases, with 3 bases left in between. The CDR3 has 12 amino acids. The CDR3 region is CASSPPGQPQHF. CDR3 DNA sequence: TGTGCCAGCTCACCACCGGGTCAGCCCCAGCATTTT.

This clonotype was seen a handful of times. The genes are TRBV28 and TRBJ1-1; D gene uncertain. V shed 1 base and J shed 8 bases, with 11 bases lying between them. Germline loops: CDR1 MDHEN, CDR2 SYDVKM. The CDR3 loop spans 13 amino acids. The CDR3 loop is CASSLFRTLEAFF. In nucleotides, the CDR3 is TGTGCCAGCAGTTTATTTCGGACCCTAGAAGCTTTCTTT.

This clonotype occurred a few times. V gene TRBV12-3 or TRBV12-4 combines with J gene TRBJ2-7; possibly TRBD1 for D (5 bases). This CDR3 is 14 amino acids long. V lost 5 bases to trimming and J lost 2 bases, with 13 bases between them. The CDR3 DNA reads TGTGCCAGCAGTCCCGACGACAGAACCTACGAGCAGTACTTC. This codes for CASSPDDRTYEQYF.

This rearrangement joins TRBV19 to TRBJ1-3; D remains ambiguous. V was clipped by 1 base and J by 0 bases, with 7 bases between them. Germline V gene sequence: CDR1 LNHDA, CDR2 SQIVND (reference sequence). This CDR3 is 15 amino acids long. The CDR3 protein is CASSIVRSSGNTIYF. The CDR3 DNA follows: TGTGCCAGTAGTATAGTCAGGTCCTCTGGAAACACCATATATTTT.

This clonotype was observed a few times. The chain recombines TRBV5-1 with TRBJ1-4, with TRBD1 as a possible D gene (6 bases). There are 16 residues in the CDR3. Germline CDR1 reads SGHRS; CDR2 reads YFSETQ. V was cut by 0 bases and J by 4 bases, with 13 bases left in between. As DNA, the CDR3 is TGCGCCAGCAGCTTGGTACAGGGTTCCATTAATGAAAAACTGTTTTTT. Translating gives CASSLVQGSINEKLFF.

This chain uses TRBV7-2 with TRBJ1-2; 8 positions match TRBD1. The V segment lost 6 bases and the J segment 0 bases; nucleotides outside the gene matches: 9. The germline CDR1 and CDR2 sequences are SGHTA and FQGNSA. The CDR3 consists of 16 residues. The CDR3 sequence is CASSSQGAMPNYGYTF. The DNA of the CDR3 is TGTGCCAGCAGTTCCCAGGGGGCTATGCCTAACTATGGCTACACCTTC. Looking up the rest from reference TRBV7-2 and TRBJ1-2 gives the full variable domain: GAGVSQSPSNKVTEKGKDVELRCDPISGHTALYWYRQSLGQGLEFLIYFQGNSAPDKSGLPSDRFSAERTGGSVSTLTIQRTQQEDSAVYLCASSSQGAMPNYGYTFGSGTRLTVV.